This T cell receptor (beta chain) appears in the sequencing data of a study of T cells in Graves' hyperthyroidism and ophthalmopathy. Enrolled ophthalmopathy patients presented with a Clinical Activity Score of at least 3, a NOSPECS grade of at least 4, and disease duration under 3 months. Uncontrolled infection, other autoimmune disease, pregnancy or lactation barred patients from enrollment. Using RNA transcripts as the source, TCR beta CDR3 regions were amplified. During a first-round RT-PCR of the TCR CDR3, the HTBI primer set was used. TCRdb fed the multiplex PCR reads into MiXCR, producing one record per CDR3 protein. The sample has 300,000 to 450,000 distinct CDR3 sequences; approximately 15% are singletons. Trimming pared 8 bases from V and 5 bases from J, leaving 16 bases between. The germline V gene encodes CDR1 SNHLY and CDR2 FYNNEI. The CDR3 extends over 13 amino acids. The study, taken as a whole, reports: Ophthalmopathy was model-predicted a median 6.5 months pre-onset. Most expanded thyroid clonotypes above 0.001 recurred in blood.

The table lists this clonotype with many counts. Its antigen remains unknown. The specimen was blood. J is TRBJ2-7 and V is TRBV2; tentative D call: TRBD1 (5 bases). The TCR originated in a woman aged 25 to 39 with Graves' ophthalmopathy. CDR3 amino acids: CASDQGYIDEQYF. DNA for the CDR3: TGTGCCAGCGACCAGGGTTATATAGACGAGCAGTACTTC.